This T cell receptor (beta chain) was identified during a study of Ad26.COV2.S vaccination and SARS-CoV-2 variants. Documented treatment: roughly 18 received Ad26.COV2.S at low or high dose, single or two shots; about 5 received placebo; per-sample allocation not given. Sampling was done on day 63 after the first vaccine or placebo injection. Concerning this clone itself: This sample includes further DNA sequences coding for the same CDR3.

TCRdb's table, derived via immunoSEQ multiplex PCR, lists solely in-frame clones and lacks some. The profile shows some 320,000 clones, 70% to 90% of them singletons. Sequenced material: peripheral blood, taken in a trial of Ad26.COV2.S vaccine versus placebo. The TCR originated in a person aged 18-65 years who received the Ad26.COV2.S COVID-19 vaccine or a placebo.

CDR3 sequence (DNA): TGTGCCAGCAGGAGAACAGGGAACACTGAAGCTTTCTTT. Translating gives CASRRTGNTEAFF. The chain uses TRBV6-5 and TRBJ1-1, with D possibly TRBD1 on 5 matching bases. Germline V CDR1 and CDR2: MNHEY, SVGAGI. CDR3 size: 13 residues. V lost 6 bases and J lost 1, with 9 bases in between.